This T cell receptor (beta chain) was recovered during a study of shared clonotypes between healthy human individuals. Study outcomes and limitations: Sequencing depth was expected to affect clonotype sharing among donors.

The authors' processing: Filtering of immunoSEQ junctional sequences could not match full-length read filtering. Clones were sequenced by immunoSEQ multiplex PCR, and TCRdb holds only the in-frame ones, with some missing. That table gives V, J and clone size, and the DNA gave D and trimming. The sample lists around 300,000 clones; over 75% were seen once. The CDR3 runs 15 residues. Germline V gene lookup returns CDR1 SGHVS and CDR2 FQNEAQ. The V end was cut by 2 bases, the J end by 2 bases, with 10 bases between. A word on this clone: What it binds is unknown.

There were only Caucasian adults among the donors, and all lived in Nashville, Tennessee. Combining CD45RO+ cells with CCR7-negative CD45RA+ TemRA cells gave CD8 memory. The chain uses TRBV7-8 and TRBJ1-3, with D perhaps TRBD1 (5 bases). This sequence was found in a man younger than 35 in good health. The sequenced sample consisted of memory CD8+ T cells sorted from blood. Subset in this sample: CD45RO+ cells pooled with CCR7-negative TemRA cells. CDR3 nucleotide sequence: TGTGCCAGCAGCTTAATTGGGGGAACTGGAAACACCATATATTTT. It encodes CASSLIGGTGNTIYF.